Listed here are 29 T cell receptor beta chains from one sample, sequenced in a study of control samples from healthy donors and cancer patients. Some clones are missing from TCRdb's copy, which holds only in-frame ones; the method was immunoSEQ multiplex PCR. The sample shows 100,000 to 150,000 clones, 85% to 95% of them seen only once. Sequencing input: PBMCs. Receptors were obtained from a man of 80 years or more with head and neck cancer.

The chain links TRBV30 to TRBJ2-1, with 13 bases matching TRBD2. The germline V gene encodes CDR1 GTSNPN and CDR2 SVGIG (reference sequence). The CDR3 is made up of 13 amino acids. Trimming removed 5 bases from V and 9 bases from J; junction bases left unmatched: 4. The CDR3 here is CAWGLAGAGEQFF. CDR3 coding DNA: TGTGCCTGGGGACTAGCGGGAGCGGGTGAGCAGTTCTTC.

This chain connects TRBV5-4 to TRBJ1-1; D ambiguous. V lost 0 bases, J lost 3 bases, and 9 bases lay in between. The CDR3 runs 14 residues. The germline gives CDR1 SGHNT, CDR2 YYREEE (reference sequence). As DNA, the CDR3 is TGTGCCAGCAGCTTGGGATCGGGCGACACTGAAGCTTTCTTT. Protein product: CASSLGSGDTEAFF.

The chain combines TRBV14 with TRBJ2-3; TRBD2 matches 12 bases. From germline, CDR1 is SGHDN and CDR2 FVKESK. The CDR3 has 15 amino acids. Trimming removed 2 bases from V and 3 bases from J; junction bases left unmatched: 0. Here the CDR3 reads CASSQLAGGTDTQYF. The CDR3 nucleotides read TGTGCCAGCAGCCAACTAGCGGGAGGGACAGATACGCAGTATTTT.

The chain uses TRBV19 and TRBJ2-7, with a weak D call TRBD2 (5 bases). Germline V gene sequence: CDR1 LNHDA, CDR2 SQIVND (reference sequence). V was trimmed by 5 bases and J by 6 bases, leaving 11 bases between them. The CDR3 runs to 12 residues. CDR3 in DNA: TGTGCCAGTAGTCCGCGAGGAGGCGAGCAGTACTTC. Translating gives CASSPRGGEQYF. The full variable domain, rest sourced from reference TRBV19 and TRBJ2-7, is DGGITQSPKYLFRKEGQNVTLSCEQNLNHDAMYWYRQDPGQGLRLIYYSQIVNDFQKGDIAEGYSVSREKKESFPLTVTSAQKNPTAFYLCASSPRGGEQYFGPGTRLTVT.

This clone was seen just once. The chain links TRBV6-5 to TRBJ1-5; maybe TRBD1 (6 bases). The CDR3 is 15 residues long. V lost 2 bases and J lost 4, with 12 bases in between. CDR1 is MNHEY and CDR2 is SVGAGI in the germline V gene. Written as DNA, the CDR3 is TGTGCCAGCAGTTACGGAACAGGGATTAATCAGCCCCAGCATTTT. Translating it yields CASSYGTGINQPQHF.

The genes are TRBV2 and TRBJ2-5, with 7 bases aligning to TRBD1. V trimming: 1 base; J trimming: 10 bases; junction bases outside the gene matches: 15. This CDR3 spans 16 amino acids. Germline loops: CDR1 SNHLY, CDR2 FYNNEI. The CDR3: CASSEVEDRVWGNQYF. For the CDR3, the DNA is TGTGCCAGCAGTGAAGTCGAAGACAGGGTATGGGGGAACCAGTACTTC.

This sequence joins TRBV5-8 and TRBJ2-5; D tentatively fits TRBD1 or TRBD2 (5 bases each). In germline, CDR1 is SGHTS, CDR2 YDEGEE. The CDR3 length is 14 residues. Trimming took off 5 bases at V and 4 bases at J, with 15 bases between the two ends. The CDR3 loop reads CASRSGTQRETQYF. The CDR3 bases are TGTGCCAGCAGGTCCGGGACCCAGAGAGAGACCCAGTACTTC.

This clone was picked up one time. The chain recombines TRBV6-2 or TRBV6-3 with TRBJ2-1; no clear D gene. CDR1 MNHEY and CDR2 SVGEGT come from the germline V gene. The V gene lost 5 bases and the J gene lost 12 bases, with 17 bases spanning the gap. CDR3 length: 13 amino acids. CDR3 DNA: TGTGCCAGCAGTACCCTAACTAACGCCGGGCAGTTCTTC. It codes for CASSTLTNAGQFF.

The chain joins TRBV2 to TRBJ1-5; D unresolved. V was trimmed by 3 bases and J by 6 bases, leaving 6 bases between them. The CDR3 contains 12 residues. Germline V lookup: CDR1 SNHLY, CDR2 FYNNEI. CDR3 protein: CASSEGAQPQHF. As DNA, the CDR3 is TGTGCCAGCAGTGAGGGAGCTCAGCCCCAGCATTTT.

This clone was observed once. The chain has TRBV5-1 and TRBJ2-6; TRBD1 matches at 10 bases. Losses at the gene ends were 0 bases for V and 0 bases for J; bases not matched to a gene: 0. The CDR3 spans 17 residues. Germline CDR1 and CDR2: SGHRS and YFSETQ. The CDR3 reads CASSLGQGASGANVLTF. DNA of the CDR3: TGCGCCAGCAGCTTGGGACAGGGGGCCTCTGGGGCCAACGTCCTGACTTTC.

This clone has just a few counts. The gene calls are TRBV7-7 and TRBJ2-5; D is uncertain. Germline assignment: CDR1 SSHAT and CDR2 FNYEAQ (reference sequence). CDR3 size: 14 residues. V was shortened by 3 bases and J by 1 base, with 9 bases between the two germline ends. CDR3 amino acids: CASSLSPGQETQYF. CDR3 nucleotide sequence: TGTGCCAGCAGCTTGAGTCCCGGCCAAGAGACCCAGTACTTC.

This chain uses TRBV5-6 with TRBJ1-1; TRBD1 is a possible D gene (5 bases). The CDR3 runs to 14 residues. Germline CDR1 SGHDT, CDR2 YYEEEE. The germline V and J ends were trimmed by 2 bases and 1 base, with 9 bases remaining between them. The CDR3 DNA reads TGTGCCAGCAGCTTATCCGGGACGAACACTGAAGCTTTCTTT. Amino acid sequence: CASSLSGTNTEAFF.

DNA for the CDR3: TGTGCCAGCACCGCCAGGGGAATTGACTATGGCTACACCTTC. It specifies CASTARGIDYGYTF. This chain links TRBV21-1 with TRBJ1-2; whether TRBD1, the table's D call, matches the DNA was not checked. TRBV21-1 is designated a pseudogene. This CDR3 contains 14 residues.

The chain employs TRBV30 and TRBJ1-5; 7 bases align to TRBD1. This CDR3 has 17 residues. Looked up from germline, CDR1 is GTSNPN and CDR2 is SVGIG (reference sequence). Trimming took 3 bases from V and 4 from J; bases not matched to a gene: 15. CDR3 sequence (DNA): TGTGCCTGGAGCCCCTCGGCAGGGGGTGTTAGGAATCAGCCCCAGCATTTT. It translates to CAWSPSAGGVRNQPQHF.

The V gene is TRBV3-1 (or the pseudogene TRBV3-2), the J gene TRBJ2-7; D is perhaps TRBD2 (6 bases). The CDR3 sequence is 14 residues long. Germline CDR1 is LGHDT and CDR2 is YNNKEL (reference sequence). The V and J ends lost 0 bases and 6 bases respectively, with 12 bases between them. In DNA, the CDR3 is TGTGCCAGCAGCCAAGAATTTGTGGGAGGCGAGCAGTACTTC. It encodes CASSQEFVGGEQYF.

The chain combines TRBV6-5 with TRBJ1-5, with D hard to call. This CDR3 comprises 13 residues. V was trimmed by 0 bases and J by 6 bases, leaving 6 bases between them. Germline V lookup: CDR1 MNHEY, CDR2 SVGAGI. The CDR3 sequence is CASSYSTFQPQHF. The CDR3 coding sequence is TGTGCCAGCAGTTACTCTACTTTTCAGCCCCAGCATTTT.

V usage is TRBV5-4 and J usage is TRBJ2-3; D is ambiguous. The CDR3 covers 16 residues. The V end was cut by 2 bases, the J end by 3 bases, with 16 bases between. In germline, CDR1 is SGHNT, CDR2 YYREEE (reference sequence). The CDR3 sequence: CASSFGPNLWTDTQYF. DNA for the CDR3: TGTGCCAGCAGCTTCGGCCCCAACCTATGGACAGATACGCAGTATTTT.

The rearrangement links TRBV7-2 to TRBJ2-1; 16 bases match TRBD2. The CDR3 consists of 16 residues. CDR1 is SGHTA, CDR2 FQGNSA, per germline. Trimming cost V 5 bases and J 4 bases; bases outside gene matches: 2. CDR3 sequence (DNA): TGTGCCAGCAGCCAGGGACTAGCGGGAGGGTACAATGAGCAGTTCTTC. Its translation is CASSQGLAGGYNEQFF.

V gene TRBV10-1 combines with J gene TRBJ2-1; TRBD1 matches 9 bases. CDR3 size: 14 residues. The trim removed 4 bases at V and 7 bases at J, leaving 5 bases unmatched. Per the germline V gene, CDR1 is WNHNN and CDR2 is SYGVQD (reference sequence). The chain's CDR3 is CASSAKGQGNEQFF. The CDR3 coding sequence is TGCGCCAGCAGTGCTAAGGGACAGGGTAATGAGCAGTTCTTC.

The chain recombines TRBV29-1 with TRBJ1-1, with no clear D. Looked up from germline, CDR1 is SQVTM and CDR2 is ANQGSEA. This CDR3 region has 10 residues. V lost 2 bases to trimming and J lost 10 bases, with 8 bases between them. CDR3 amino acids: CSVEQEVAFF. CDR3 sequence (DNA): TGCAGCGTTGAACAAGAGGTAGCTTTCTTT.

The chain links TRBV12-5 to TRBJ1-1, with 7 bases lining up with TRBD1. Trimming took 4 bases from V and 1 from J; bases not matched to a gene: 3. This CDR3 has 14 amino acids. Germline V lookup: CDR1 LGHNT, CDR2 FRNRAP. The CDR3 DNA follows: TGTGCTAGTGGTTACGAGGGGGCGAACACTGAAGCTTTCTTT. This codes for CASGYEGANTEAFF. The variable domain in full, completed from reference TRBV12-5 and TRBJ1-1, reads DARVTQTPRHKVTEMGQEVTMRCQPILGHNTVFWYRQTMMQGLELLAYFRNRAPLDDSGMPKDRFSAEMPDATLATLKIQPSEPRDSAVYFCASGYEGANTEAFFGQGTRLTVV.

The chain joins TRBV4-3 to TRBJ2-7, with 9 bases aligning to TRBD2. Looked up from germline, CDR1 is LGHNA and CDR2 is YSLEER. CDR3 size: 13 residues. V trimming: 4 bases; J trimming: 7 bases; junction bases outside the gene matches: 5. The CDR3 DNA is TGCGCCAGCAGCCCCGGGACTAGCTCTGAGCAGTACTTC. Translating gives CASSPGTSSEQYF.

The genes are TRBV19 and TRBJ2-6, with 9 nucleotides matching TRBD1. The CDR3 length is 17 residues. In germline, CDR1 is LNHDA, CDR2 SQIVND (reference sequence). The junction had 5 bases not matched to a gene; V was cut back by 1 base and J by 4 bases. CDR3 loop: CASSIGDRVFGANVLTF. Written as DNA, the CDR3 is TGTGCCAGTAGTATAGGGGACAGGGTCTTCGGGGCCAACGTCCTGACTTTC. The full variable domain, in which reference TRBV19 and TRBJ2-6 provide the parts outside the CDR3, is DGGITQSPKYLFRKEGQNVTLSCEQNLNHDAMYWYRQDPGQGLRLIYYSQIVNDFQKGDIAEGYSVSREKKESFPLTVTSAQKNPTAFYLCASSIGDRVFGANVLTFGAGSRLTVL.

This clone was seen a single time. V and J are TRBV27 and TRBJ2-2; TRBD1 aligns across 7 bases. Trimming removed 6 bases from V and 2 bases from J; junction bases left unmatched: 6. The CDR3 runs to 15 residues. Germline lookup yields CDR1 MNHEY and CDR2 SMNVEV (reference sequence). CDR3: CASRRGQTNTGELFF. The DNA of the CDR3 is TGTGCCAGCAGGAGGGGACAGACAAACACCGGGGAGCTGTTTTTT.

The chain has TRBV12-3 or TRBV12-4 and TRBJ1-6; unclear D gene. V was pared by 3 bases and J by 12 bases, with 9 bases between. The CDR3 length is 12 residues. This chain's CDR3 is CASSFYSGPLHF. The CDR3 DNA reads TGTGCCAGCAGTTTTTATTCGGGACCCCTCCACTTT.

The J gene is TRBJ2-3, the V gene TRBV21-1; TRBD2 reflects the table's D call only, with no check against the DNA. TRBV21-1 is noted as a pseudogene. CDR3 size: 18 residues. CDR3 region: CASSEGREGPNSTDTQYF. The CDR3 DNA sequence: TGTGCCAGCAGCGAGGGGCGGGAGGGCCCTAATAGCACAGATACGCAGTATTTT.

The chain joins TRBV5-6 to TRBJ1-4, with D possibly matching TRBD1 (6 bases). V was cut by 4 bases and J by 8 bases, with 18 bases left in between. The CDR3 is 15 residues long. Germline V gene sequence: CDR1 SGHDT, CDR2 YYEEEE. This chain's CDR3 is CASSTLQGWEEKLFF. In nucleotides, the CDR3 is TGTGCCAGCAGCACCCTACAGGGATGGGAAGAAAAACTGTTTTTT.

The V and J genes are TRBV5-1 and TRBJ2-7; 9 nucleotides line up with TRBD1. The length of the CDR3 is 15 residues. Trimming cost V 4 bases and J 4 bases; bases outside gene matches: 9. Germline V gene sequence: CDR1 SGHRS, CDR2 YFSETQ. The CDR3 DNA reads TGCGCCAGCAGCCCCCGCCCGGGACAGGGTTACGAGCAGTACTTC. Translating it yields CASSPRPGQGYEQYF.

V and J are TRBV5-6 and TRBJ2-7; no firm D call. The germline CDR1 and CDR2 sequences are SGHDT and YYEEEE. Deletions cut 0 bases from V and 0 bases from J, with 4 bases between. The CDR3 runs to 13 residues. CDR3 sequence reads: CASSLGVSYEQYF. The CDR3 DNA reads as TGTGCCAGCAGCTTGGGGGTCTCCTACGAGCAGTACTTC.